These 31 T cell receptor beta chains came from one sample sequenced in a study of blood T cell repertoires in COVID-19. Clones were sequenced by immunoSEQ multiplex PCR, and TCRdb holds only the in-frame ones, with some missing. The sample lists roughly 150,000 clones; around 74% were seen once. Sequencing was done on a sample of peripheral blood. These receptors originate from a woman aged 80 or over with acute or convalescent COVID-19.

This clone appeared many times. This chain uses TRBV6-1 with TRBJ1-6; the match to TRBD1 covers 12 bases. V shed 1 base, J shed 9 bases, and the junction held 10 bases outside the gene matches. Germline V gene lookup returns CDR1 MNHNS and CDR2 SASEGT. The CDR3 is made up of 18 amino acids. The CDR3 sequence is CASSEDPTGTGGLSPLHF. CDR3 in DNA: TGTGCCAGCAGTGAAGACCCTACCGGGACAGGGGGCCTTTCACCCCTCCACTTT.

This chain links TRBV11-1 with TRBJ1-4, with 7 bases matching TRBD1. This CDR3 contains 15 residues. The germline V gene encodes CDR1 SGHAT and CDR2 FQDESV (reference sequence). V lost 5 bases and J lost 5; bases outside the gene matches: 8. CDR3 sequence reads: CASSPGTVANEKLFF. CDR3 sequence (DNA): TGTGCCAGCAGCCCCGGGACAGTAGCAAATGAAAAACTGTTTTTT.

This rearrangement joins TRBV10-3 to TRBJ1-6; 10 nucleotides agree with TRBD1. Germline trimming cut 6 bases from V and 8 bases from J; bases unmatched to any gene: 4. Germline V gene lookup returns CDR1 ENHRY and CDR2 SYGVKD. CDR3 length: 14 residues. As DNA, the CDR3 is TGTGCCATCAGGACCGGGACAGGGGATTCACCCCTCCACTTT. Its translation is CAIRTGTGDSPLHF.

The CDR3 region is CAISGTGYQPQHF. The CDR3 nucleotides read TGTGCCATCAGTGGGACAGGGTATCAGCCCCAGCATTTT. V and J are TRBV10-3 and TRBJ1-5; 8 bases line up with TRBD1. The CDR3 covers 13 residues. J was trimmed by 5 bases and V by 4 bases; bases with no gene match: 1. The germline V gene has CDR1 ENHRY and CDR2 SYGVKD.

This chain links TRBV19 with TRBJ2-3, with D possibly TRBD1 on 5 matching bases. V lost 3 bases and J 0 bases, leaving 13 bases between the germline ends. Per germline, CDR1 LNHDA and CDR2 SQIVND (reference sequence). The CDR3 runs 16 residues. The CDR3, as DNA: TGTGCCAGTAGTATGGGGCTGACGGATAGCACAGATACGCAGTATTTT. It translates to CASSMGLTDSTDTQYF. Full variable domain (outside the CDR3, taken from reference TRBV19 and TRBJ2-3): DGGITQSPKYLFRKEGQNVTLSCEQNLNHDAMYWYRQDPGQGLRLIYYSQIVNDFQKGDIAEGYSVSREKKESFPLTVTSAQKNPTAFYLCASSMGLTDSTDTQYFGPGTRLTVL.

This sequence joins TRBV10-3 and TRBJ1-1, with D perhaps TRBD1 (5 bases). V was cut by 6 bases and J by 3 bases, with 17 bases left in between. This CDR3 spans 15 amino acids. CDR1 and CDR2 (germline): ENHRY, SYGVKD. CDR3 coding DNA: TGTGCCATCAGGGTCGAGCCGGGGGGATACACTGAAGCTTTCTTT. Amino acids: CAIRVEPGGYTEAFF.

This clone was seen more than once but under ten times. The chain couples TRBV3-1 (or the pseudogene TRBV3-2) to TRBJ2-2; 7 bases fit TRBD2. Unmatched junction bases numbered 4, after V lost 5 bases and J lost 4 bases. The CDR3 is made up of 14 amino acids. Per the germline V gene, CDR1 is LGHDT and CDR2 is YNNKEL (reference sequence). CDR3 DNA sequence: TGTGCCAGCAGCAGCGGGGCGGGCACCGGGGAGCTGTTTTTT. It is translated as CASSSGAGTGELFF.

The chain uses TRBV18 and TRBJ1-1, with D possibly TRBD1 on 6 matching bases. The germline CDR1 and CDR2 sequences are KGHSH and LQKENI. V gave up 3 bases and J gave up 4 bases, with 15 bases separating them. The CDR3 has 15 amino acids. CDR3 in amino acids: CASSPDRPRGTEAFF. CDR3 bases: TGTGCCAGCTCACCGGACAGACCCAGAGGCACTGAAGCTTTCTTT.

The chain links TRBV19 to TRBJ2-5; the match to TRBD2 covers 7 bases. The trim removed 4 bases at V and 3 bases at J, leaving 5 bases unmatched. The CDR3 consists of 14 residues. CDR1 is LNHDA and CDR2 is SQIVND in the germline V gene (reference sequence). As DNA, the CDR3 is TGTGCCAGTAGTACACGGACTAGGGAAGAGACCCAGTACTTC. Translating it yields CASSTRTREETQYF.

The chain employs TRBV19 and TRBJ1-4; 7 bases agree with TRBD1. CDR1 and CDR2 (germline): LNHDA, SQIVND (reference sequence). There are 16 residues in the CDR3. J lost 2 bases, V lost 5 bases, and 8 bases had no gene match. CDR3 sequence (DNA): TGTGCCAGTAGTCGACAGGGTATGAGCACTAATGAAAAACTGTTTTTT. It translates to CASSRQGMSTNEKLFF. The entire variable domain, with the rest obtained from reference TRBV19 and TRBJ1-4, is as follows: DGGITQSPKYLFRKEGQNVTLSCEQNLNHDAMYWYRQDPGQGLRLIYYSQIVNDFQKGDIAEGYSVSREKKESFPLTVTSAQKNPTAFYLCASSRQGMSTNEKLFFGSGTQLSVL.

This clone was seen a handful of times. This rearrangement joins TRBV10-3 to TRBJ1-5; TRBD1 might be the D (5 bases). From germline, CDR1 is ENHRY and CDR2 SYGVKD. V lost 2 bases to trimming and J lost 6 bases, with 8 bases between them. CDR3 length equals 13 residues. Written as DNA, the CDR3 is TGTGCCATCAGTGAGGGGGGAGGTCAGCCCCAGCATTTT. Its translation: CAISEGGGQPQHF.

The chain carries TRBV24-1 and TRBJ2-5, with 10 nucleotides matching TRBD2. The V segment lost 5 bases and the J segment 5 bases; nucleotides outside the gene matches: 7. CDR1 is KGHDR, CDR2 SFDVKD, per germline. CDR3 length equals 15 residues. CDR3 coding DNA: TGTGCCACCAGTGCTAGCGGGAGTGGGCGTGAGACCCAGTACTTC. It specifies CATSASGSGRETQYF.

The CDR3 DNA follows: TGTGCCAGTAGTATCTCGGGACAGGGGACTGAAGCTTTCTTT. Translated, it gives CASSISGQGTEAFF. The rearrangement uses TRBV19 and TRBJ1-1; 10 nucleotides agree with TRBD1. Per the germline V gene, CDR1 is LNHDA and CDR2 is SQIVND (reference sequence). J lost 5 bases, V lost 3 bases, and 3 bases had no gene match. The CDR3 is made up of 14 amino acids.

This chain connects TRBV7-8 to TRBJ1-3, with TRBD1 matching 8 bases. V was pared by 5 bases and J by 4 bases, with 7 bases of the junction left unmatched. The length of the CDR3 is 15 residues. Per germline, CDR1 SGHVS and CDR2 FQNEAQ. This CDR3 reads CASSLDRASGNTIYF. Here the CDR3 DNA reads TGTGCCAGCAGCCTGGACAGGGCTTCCGGAAACACCATATATTTT.

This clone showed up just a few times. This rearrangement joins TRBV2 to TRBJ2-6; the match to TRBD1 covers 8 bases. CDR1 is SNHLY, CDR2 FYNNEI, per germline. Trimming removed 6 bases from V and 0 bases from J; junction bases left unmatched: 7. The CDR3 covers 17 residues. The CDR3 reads CASRPTGAGSGANVLTF. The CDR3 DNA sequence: TGTGCCAGCAGACCGACAGGGGCTGGCTCTGGGGCCAACGTCCTGACTTTC.

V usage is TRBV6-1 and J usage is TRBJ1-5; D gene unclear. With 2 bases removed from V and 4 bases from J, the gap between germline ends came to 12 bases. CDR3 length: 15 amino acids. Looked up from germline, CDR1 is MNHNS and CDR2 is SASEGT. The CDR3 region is CASSELDGKNQPQHF. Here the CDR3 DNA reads TGTGCCAGCAGTGAATTAGACGGGAAGAATCAGCCCCAGCATTTT.

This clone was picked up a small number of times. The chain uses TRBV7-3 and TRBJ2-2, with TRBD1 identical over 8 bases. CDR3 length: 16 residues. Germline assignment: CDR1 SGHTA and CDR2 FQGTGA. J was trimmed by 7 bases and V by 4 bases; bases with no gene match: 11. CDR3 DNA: TGTGCCAGCAGCTCCAACCAGGGGGCGCAGATCGGGGAGCTGTTTTTT. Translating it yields CASSSNQGAQIGELFF.

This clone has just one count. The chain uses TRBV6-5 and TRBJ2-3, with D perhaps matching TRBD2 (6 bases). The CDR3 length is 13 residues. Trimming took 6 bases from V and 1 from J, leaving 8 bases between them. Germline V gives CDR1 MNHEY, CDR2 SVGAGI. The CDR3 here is CASRLAGTDTQYF. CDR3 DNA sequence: TGTGCCAGCAGACTAGCAGGCACAGATACGCAGTATTTT.

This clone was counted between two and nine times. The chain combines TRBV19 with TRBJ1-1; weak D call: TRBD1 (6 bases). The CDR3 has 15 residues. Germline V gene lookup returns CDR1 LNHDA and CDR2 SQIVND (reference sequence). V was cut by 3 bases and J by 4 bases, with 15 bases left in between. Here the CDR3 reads CASSIPWGGRTEAFF. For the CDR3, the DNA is TGTGCCAGTAGTATTCCGTGGGGGGGCCGCACTGAAGCTTTCTTT.

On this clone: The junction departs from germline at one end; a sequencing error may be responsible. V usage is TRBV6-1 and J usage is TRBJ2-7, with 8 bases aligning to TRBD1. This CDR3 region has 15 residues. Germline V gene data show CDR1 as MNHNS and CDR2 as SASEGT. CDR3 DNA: TGTGCCAGCAGAGAAGGACAGGGTCATCTCGACGAGCAGTACTTC. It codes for CASREGQGHLDEQYF.

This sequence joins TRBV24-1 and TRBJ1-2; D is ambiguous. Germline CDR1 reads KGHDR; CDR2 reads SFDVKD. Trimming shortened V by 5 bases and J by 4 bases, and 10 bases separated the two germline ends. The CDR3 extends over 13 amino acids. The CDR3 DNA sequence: TGTGCCACCAGTGGCGGCGGCGGCTATGGCTACACCTTC. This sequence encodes CATSGGGGYGYTF.

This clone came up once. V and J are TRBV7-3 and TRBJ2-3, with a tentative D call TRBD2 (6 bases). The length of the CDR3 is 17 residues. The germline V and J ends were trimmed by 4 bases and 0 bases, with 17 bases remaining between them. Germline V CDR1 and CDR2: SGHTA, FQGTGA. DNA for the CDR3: TGTGCCAGCAGCTCAGGGACCGGGGGAATAAGCACAGATACGCAGTATTTT. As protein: CASSSGTGGISTDTQYF.

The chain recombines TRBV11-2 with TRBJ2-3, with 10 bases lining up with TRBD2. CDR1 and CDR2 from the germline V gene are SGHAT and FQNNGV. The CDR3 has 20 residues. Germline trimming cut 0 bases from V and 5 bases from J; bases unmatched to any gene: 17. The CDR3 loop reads CASSLDLLAGVTPAGDTQYF. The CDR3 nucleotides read TGTGCCAGCAGCTTAGATTTGCTAGCGGGGGTTACACCGGCCGGAGATACGCAGTATTTT.

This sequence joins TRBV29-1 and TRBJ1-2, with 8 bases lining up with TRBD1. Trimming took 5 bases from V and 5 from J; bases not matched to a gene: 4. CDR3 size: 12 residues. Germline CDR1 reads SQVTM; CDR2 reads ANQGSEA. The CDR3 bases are TGCAGCGTTCACCACAGGGGGTATGGCTACACCTTC. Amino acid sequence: CSVHHRGYGYTF.

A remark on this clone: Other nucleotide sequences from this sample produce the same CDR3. CDR3 bases: TGTGCCAGCAGCTTAGATGGTAGCAATGAGCAGTTCTTC. Translating gives CASSLDGSNEQFF. The chain uses TRBV7-2 and TRBJ2-1; no clear D gene. This CDR3 is built from 13 residues. The ends were cut back, 1 base at V and 6 bases at J, with 7 bases in the middle. Germline V gene data show CDR1 as SGHTA and CDR2 as FQGNSA.

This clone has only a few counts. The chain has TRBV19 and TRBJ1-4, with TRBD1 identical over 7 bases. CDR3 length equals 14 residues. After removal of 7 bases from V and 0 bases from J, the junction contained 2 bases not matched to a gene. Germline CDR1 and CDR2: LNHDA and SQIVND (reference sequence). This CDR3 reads CASTGQATNEKLFF. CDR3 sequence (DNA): TGTGCCAGTACAGGACAGGCAACTAATGAAAAACTGTTTTTT.

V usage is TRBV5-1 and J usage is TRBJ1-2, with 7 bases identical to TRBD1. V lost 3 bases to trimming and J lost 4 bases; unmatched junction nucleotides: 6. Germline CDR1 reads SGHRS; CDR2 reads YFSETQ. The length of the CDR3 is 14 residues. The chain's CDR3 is CASSSTGTAYGYTF. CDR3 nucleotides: TGCGCCAGCAGCTCGACCGGGACAGCCTATGGCTACACCTTC.

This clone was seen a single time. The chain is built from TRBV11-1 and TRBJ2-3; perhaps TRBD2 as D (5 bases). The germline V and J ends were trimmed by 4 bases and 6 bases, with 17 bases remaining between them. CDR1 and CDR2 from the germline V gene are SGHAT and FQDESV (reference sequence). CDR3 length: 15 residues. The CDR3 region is CASSYVAFKTDTQYF. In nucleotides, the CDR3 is TGTGCCAGCAGCTATGTAGCGTTCAAGACGGATACGCAGTATTTT.

CDR3 sequence (DNA): TGTGCCAGCAGCTTCTTTCGGGGATTGAACACTGAAGCTTTCTTT. Translation gives CASSFFRGLNTEAFF. The chain uses TRBV7-8 and TRBJ1-1, with D hard to call. The V gene's germline CDR1 is SGHVS and CDR2 FQNEAQ. The V end lost 3 bases, the J end lost 0 bases, and 11 bases lay between the germline ends. The CDR3 covers 15 residues.

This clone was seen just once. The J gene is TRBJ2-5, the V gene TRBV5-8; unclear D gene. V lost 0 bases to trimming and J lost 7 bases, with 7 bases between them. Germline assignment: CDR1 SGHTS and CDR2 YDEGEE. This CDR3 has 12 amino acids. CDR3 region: CASSLAERTQYF. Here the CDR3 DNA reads TGTGCCAGCAGCTTGGCCGAGAGGACCCAGTACTTC.

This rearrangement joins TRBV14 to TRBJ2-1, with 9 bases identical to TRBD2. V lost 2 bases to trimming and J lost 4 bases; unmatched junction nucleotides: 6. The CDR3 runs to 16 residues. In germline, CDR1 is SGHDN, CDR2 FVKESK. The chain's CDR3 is CASSQKWLAGYNEQFF. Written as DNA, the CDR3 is TGTGCCAGCAGCCAAAAGTGGCTAGCGGGGTACAATGAGCAGTTCTTC.